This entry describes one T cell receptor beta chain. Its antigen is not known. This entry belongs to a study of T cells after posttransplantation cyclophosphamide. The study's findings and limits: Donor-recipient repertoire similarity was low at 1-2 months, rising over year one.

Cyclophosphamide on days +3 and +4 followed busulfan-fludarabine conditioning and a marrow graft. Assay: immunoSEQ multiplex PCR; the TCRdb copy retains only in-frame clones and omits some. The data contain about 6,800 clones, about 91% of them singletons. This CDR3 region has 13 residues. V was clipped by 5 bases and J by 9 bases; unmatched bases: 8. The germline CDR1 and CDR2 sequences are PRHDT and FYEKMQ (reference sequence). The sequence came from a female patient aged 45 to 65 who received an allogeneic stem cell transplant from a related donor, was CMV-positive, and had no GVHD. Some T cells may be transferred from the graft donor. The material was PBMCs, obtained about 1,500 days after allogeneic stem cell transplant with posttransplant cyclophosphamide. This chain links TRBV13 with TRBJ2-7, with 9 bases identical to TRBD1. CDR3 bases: TGTGCCAGCAGCACGACGGGACAGGGATTGCAGTACTTC. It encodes CASSTTGQGLQYF.